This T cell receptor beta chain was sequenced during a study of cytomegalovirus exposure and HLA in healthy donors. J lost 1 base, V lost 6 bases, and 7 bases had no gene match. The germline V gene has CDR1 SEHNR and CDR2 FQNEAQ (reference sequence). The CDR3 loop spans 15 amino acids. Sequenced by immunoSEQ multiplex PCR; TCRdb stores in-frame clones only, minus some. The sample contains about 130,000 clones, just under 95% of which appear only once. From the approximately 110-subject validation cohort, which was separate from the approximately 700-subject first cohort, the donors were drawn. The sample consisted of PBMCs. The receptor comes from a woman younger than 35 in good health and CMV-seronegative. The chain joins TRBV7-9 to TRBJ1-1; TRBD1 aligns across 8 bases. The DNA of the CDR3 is TGTGCCAGCAGATTCCCAGGGGGCCCGAACACTGAAGCTTTCTTT. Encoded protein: CASRFPGGPNTEAFF.